These 21 T cell receptor beta chains were all obtained from the same sample, sequenced in a study of T cells after yellow fever vaccination. TCRdb ran MiXCR on the 5' RACE reads and lists one entry per CDR3 protein. Of some 350,000 distinct CDR3 sequences detected, approximately 4% appear once; the ten largest clones hold roughly 24%. The source was PBMCs, collected 5 days after the yellow fever booster vaccination. The origin of the receptors is a man aged 18 to 29 who received the YFV17D yellow fever vaccine.

There are a few counts of this clonotype. In nucleotides, the CDR3 is TGTGCCAGCAGTTACCGATCTGACACTGAAGCTTTCTTT. Translating it yields CASSYRSDTEAFF. The V call is TRBV6-5, the J call TRBJ1-1; the D is unclear. The CDR3 is made up of 13 amino acids. Germline CDR1 and CDR2: MNHEY and SVGAGI. The V and J ends lost 2 bases and 3 bases respectively, with 7 bases between them.

The chain is built from TRBV10-3 and TRBJ1-2, with 10 nucleotides matching TRBD1. The germline gives CDR1 ENHRY, CDR2 SYGVKD. Unmatched junction bases numbered 10, after V lost 4 bases and J lost 8 bases. This CDR3 has 15 residues. The CDR3 here is CAISAPGQGIEGYTF. DNA for the CDR3: TGTGCCATCAGTGCCCCGGGACAGGGGATAGAGGGCTACACCTTC.

Turning to this clonotype: The germline gene is not matched at one end of the junction; a read error may be the cause. The chain has TRBV5-1 and TRBJ2-1; 11 bases fit TRBD2. Germline loops: CDR1 SGHRS, CDR2 YFSETQ. This CDR3 spans 15 amino acids. The CDR3 loop reads CASSQNSGGVNEQSF. In DNA, the CDR3 is TGCGCCAGCAGCCAGAATAGCGGGGGGGTCAATGAGCAGTCCTTC.

This rearrangement joins TRBV7-9 to TRBJ1-6, with a possible D match to TRBD1 (6 bases). Trimming removed 5 bases at V and 11 bases at J, with 19 bases between. The CDR3 has 15 residues. Germline CDR1 reads SEHNR; CDR2 reads FQNEAQ (reference sequence). The CDR3 DNA sequence: TGTGCCAGCAGCACGACGAAGGGGGAATGGACACCCCTCCACTTT. Translating it yields CASSTTKGEWTPLHF. Full variable domain (remainder filled in from reference TRBV7-9 and TRBJ1-6): DTGVSQNPRHKITKRGQNVTFRCDPISEHNRLYWYRQTLGQGPEFLTYFQNEAQLEKSRLLSDRFSAERPKGSFSTLEIQRTEQGDSAMYLCASSTTKGEWTPLHFGNGTRLTVT.

The chain joins TRBV12-3 or TRBV12-4 to TRBJ1-2, with 7 bases aligning to TRBD1. The CDR3 covers 14 residues. Unmatched junction bases numbered 10, after V lost 4 bases and J lost 8 bases. DNA of the CDR3: TGTGCCAGCAGTTCGACAGGGACTTGGGGCGGCTACACCTTC. Translation: CASSSTGTWGGYTF.

This clonotype showed up just a few times. V and J are TRBV20-1 and TRBJ2-3; TRBD2 aligns across 9 bases. This CDR3 is 14 amino acids long. Germline-derived CDR1 and CDR2 are DFQATT and SNEGSKA (reference sequence). V trimming: 3 bases; J trimming: 3 bases; junction bases outside the gene matches: 4. The CDR3 loop reads CSASRLAVTDTQYF. Written as DNA, the CDR3 is TGCAGTGCTAGCCGACTAGCGGTTACAGATACGCAGTATTTT.

This clonotype was counted a few times. The chain has TRBV9 and TRBJ2-3, with 8 bases matching TRBD2. The CDR3 extends over 17 amino acids. With V trimmed by 4 bases and J by 3 bases, 13 bases remained unmatched. Germline V lookup: CDR1 SGDLS, CDR2 YYNGEE. The CDR3 bases are TGTGCCAGCAGCCCCAGACTAGCGCCGCTGGAGACAGATACGCAGTATTTT. Protein: CASSPRLAPLETDTQYF.

The table lists this clonotype with a few counts. This sequence joins TRBV28 and TRBJ1-5; D perhaps matches TRBD1 (6 bases). V dropped 3 bases and J dropped 4 bases, with 13 bases sitting between them. CDR1 is MDHEN, CDR2 SYDVKM, per germline. The CDR3 totals 15 residues. CDR3 protein: CASSFYLGANQPQHF. The CDR3 bases are TGTGCCAGCAGTTTTTATCTGGGGGCGAATCAGCCCCAGCATTTT.

This clonotype was picked up a small number of times. This chain uses TRBV19 with TRBJ1-1, with D possibly TRBD1 on 5 matching bases. Germline CDR1 and CDR2: LNHDA and SQIVND (reference sequence). The length of the CDR3 is 13 residues. V lost 0 bases, J lost 11 bases, and 13 bases lay in between. CDR3 DNA sequence: TGTGCCAGTAGTATAGATTATTCGGGGACCGCTTTCTTT. Translating it yields CASSIDYSGTAFF.

This clonotype was counted only a few times. This chain links TRBV4-1 with TRBJ1-1; D uncertain. CDR1 is MGHRA, CDR2 YSYEKL, per germline. CDR3 length equals 14 residues. Between the trimmed V and J ends, which lost 1 base and 1 base, there was a span of 7 bases. In DNA, the CDR3 is TGCGCCAGCAGCCAAGTTGCACAGAACACTGAAGCTTTCTTT. This encodes CASSQVAQNTEAFF.

About this clonotype itself: With a much larger clone just one base away, this may be a read error. The chain carries TRBV28 and TRBJ2-3; no reliable D call. Germline V gives CDR1 MDHEN, CDR2 SYDVKM. The CDR3 totals 15 residues. The DNA for the CDR3 is TGTGCCTGCAGTCCTGCGCTCCCCAGCACAGATACGCAGTATTTT. Translation gives CACSPALPSTDTQYF.

This clonotype was seen only a few times. V usage is TRBV2 and J usage is TRBJ1-2, with 9 bases matching TRBD1. Germline CDR1 SNHLY, CDR2 FYNNEI. The J segment lost 7 bases and the V segment lost 5 bases, leaving 5 bases of the junction unmatched. The CDR3 is 13 residues long. CDR3 coding DNA: TGTGCCAGCAGTAAGGAGGGACAGGGTGGCTACACCTTC. This translates into CASSKEGQGGYTF.

This clonotype was seen many times. This chain connects TRBV7-9 to TRBJ2-7; the D gene is possibly TRBD1 (5 bases). There are 13 residues in the CDR3. The germline CDR1 and CDR2 sequences are SEHNR and FQNEAQ (reference sequence). V dropped 1 base and J dropped 2 bases, with 6 bases sitting between them. CDR3 bases: TGTGCCAGCAGCTTAGGGACAACCTACGAGCAGTACTTC. This translates into CASSLGTTYEQYF.

As DNA, the CDR3 is TGTGCCAGCAGCATGACAGGGACCCAAGAGACCCAGTACTTC. Translation: CASSMTGTQETQYF. The chain couples TRBV7-2 to TRBJ2-5, with 7 bases fitting TRBD1. V lost 5 bases and J lost 1; bases outside the gene matches: 4. Germline assignment: CDR1 SGHTA and CDR2 FQGNSA. CDR3 size: 14 residues.

This clonotype was found a few times. The gene calls are TRBV19 and TRBJ2-3; the D call may be TRBD1 or TRBD2 (5 bases each). The CDR3 has 13 amino acids. Between the trimmed V and J ends, which lost 5 bases and 5 bases, there was a span of 11 bases. Germline V lookup: CDR1 LNHDA, CDR2 SQIVND (reference sequence). The CDR3 bases are TGTGCCAGTAGTTCCCGAGGGGTAGATACGCAGTATTTT. As protein: CASSSRGVDTQYF.

This clonotype has ten or more counts. The chain links TRBV18 to TRBJ2-6, with D tentatively TRBD2 (5 bases). The V gene lost 5 bases and the J gene lost 2 bases, with 10 bases spanning the gap. This CDR3 has 15 residues. CDR1 KGHSH and CDR2 LQKENI come from the germline V gene. In DNA, the CDR3 is TGTGCCAGCTCAACTGAGGGCGCTGGGGCCAACGTCCTGACTTTC. Protein: CASSTEGAGANVLTF. The full variable domain, in which reference TRBV18 and TRBJ2-6 provide the parts outside the CDR3, is NAGVMQNPRHLVRRRGQEARLRCSPMKGHSHVYWYRQLPEEGLKFMVYLQKENIIDESGMPKERFSAEFPKEGPSILRIQQVVRGDSAAYFCASSTEGAGANVLTFGAGSRLTVL.

This clonotype was seen at least ten times. This chain links TRBV20-1 with TRBJ2-5; perhaps D is TRBD1 or TRBD2 (6 bases each). This CDR3 is built from 12 residues. V lost 3 bases and J lost 3, with 8 bases in between. Germline values: CDR1 DFQATT, CDR2 SNEGSKA (reference sequence). The DNA of the CDR3 is TGCAGTGCTAGGGGGGGCGAAGAGACCCAGTACTTC. Residues: CSARGGEETQYF.

This clonotype has just a few counts. The genes are TRBV7-8 and TRBJ2-1; the D gene is possibly TRBD1 (7 bases). The CDR3 has 15 amino acids. Trimming pared 3 bases from V and 6 bases from J, leaving 15 bases between. CDR1 is SGHVS and CDR2 is FQNEAQ in the germline V gene. The chain's CDR3 is CASSLARGRSNEQFF. CDR3 bases: TGTGCCAGCAGCTTGGCCAGGGGGAGGTCCAATGAGCAGTTCTTC.

This clonotype was found a few times. The rearrangement uses TRBV19 and TRBJ1-3; D not certain. There are 14 residues in the CDR3. Germline V gene lookup returns CDR1 LNHDA and CDR2 SQIVND (reference sequence). V gave up 7 bases and J gave up 0 bases, with 10 bases separating them. Written as DNA, the CDR3 is TGTGCCAGTACCCCGCAGGTCTCTGGAAACACCATATATTTT. Translation gives CASTPQVSGNTIYF.

The chain combines TRBV15 with TRBJ2-7, with no clear D. This CDR3 has 12 amino acids. Germline V CDR1 and CDR2: LNHNV, YYDKDF (reference sequence). The V and J ends lost 5 bases and 1 base respectively, with 6 bases between them. CDR3 DNA: TGTGCCACCAGCCGGTGGTCCTACGAGCAGTACGTC. The encoded protein is CATSRWSYEQYV.

This chain uses TRBV27 with TRBJ2-3; 8 bases match TRBD2. The CDR3 is made up of 16 amino acids. CDR1 is MNHEY and CDR2 is SMNVEV in the germline V gene (reference sequence). V trimming: 3 bases; J trimming: 0 bases; junction bases outside the gene matches: 5. The CDR3 DNA is TGTGCCAGCAGTTTGGGTCGGGGGGGTAGCACAGATACGCAGTATTTT. This gives the protein CASSLGRGGSTDTQYF.